The entry that follows covers one TCR beta chain sequence. Antigen specificity is unknown. These data originate in a study of cytomegalovirus exposure and HLA in healthy donors. The V gene end was trimmed by 8 bases and the J gene end by 3 bases; junction bases not matched to a gene: 9. CDR3 length: 16 residues. Per germline, CDR1 ENHRY and CDR2 SYGVKD. The study, taken as a whole, reports: Most of the CMV-associated TCR beta chains (in a later analysis) appeared to be HLA-restricted. Among TCR sequences, most were rare, though some public TCRs appeared in many donors. CMV serostatus was the only recorded immune exposure for donors.

PCR employed 60 Vbeta and 13 Jbeta primers. Per the authors' pipeline: Approximately 11 million of the about 80 million unique TCR beta chains counted in a later analysis were shared. The method was immunoSEQ multiplex PCR; TCRdb's version includes in-frame clones alone and lacks a portion of them. The V and J calls and the clone size are those of that table, but D and trimming were determined from the DNA. Of around 170,000 clones listed, about three quarters are singletons. The source material was PBMCs. The V gene is TRBV10-3, the J gene TRBJ1-6, with TRBD1 identical over 8 bases. This TCR was sampled from a man between 18 and 29 years old in good health and CMV-seronegative. This CDR3 is CAIREQGGNYNSPLHF. The DNA of the CDR3 is TGTGCCATCCGAGAACAGGGGGGGAACTATAATTCACCCCTCCACTTT.